Following are 25 T cell receptor beta chains from one sample sequenced in a study of blood T cell repertoires in COVID-19. Profiling relied on immunoSEQ multiplex PCR, and the TCRdb table lists in-frame clones only, not all of them. This sample has some 67,000 clones, with 87% found just once. The sample was peripheral blood. The source is a woman older than 75 with acute or convalescent COVID-19.

This clone was counted a few times. The chain has TRBV10-1 and TRBJ2-2; TRBD1 is a possible D gene (6 bases). Deletions cut 4 bases from V and 2 bases from J, with 11 bases between. The CDR3 runs 15 residues. The germline V gene has CDR1 WNHNN and CDR2 SYGVQD (reference sequence). Here the CDR3 DNA reads TGCGCCAGCAGTGGACAGGCTATTAACACCGGGGAGCTGTTTTTT. Its translation: CASSGQAINTGELFF.

The rearrangement uses TRBV28 and TRBJ1-4; TRBD1 agrees at 8 bases. CDR3 length: 15 amino acids. Losses at the gene ends were 10 bases for V and 6 bases for J; bases not matched to a gene: 13. Germline-derived CDR1 and CDR2 are MDHEN and SYDVKM. Here the CDR3 DNA reads TGTGCCACCCACCAACGACAGACAGGGGATGAAAAACTGTTTTTT. Its translation: CATHQRQTGDEKLFF.

This clone is a singleton in its sample. The J gene is TRBJ2-1, the V gene TRBV13; 7 bases align to TRBD2. Unmatched junction bases numbered 9, after V lost 7 bases and J lost 6 bases. This CDR3 is 14 amino acids long. Germline CDR1 PRHDT, CDR2 FYEKMQ (reference sequence). The CDR3 here is CASTLRAGRNEQFF. In DNA, the CDR3 is TGTGCCAGCACCCTCCGAGCGGGACGCAATGAGCAGTTCTTC.

The V gene is TRBV7-8, the J gene TRBJ1-5; TRBD1 matches at 7 bases. V was pared by 0 bases and J by 7 bases, with 12 bases of the junction left unmatched. The CDR3 runs 17 residues. The germline V gene encodes CDR1 SGHVS and CDR2 FQNEAQ. The CDR3 nucleotides are TGTGCCAGCAGCTTAGCGCGTCCAGGGGGATCTAGGCAGCCCCAGCATTTT. Amino acids: CASSLARPGGSRQPQHF.

The chain has TRBV3-1 (or the pseudogene TRBV3-2) and TRBJ1-3; D call uncertain. V lost 11 bases and J 3 bases, leaving 14 bases between the germline ends. CDR3 length: 13 residues. Germline V gene sequence: CDR1 LGHDT, CDR2 YNNKEL (reference sequence). The CDR3 sequence is CAAAAGGGNTIYF. The CDR3 DNA reads TGTGCCGCTGCCGCGGGCGGTGGAAACACCATATATTTT.

The sample holds many counts of this clone. This sequence joins TRBV19 and TRBJ2-5; 8 positions match TRBD2. The CDR3 spans 21 residues. The ends lost 3 bases at V and 3 bases at J; junction bases unmatched: 24. Germline V gives CDR1 LNHDA, CDR2 SQIVND (reference sequence). The CDR3 DNA sequence: TGTGCCAGTAGTATCCATGGGCGGAGCGGAGCGGGAGTAGGCTTGGAAGAGACCCAGTACTTC. Its translation: CASSIHGRSGAGVGLEETQYF.

V usage is TRBV28 and J usage is TRBJ2-3, with TRBD2 identical over 8 bases. V trimming: 6 bases; J trimming: 0 bases; junction bases outside the gene matches: 5. Germline loops: CDR1 MDHEN, CDR2 SYDVKM. The CDR3 sequence is 15 residues long. The CDR3 DNA sequence: TGTGCCAGCAGCCCCGGGGGGGCTAGCACAGATACGCAGTATTTT. This translates into CASSPGGASTDTQYF.

The V and J genes are TRBV27 and TRBJ2-1, with D maybe TRBD2 (6 bases). The CDR3 length is 15 residues. V lost 0 bases and J 2 bases, leaving 8 bases between the germline ends. Per germline, CDR1 MNHEY and CDR2 SMNVEV (reference sequence). CDR3 nucleotide sequence: TGTGCCAGCAGTTTATCACGGGAGACCTACAATGAGCAGTTCTTC. It is translated as CASSLSRETYNEQFF.

The chain carries TRBV3-1 (or the pseudogene TRBV3-2) and TRBJ1-2; D is unclear. V was shortened by 3 bases and J by 7 bases, with 6 bases between the two germline ends. This CDR3 has 11 residues. Germline V gene lookup returns CDR1 LGHDT and CDR2 YNNKEL (reference sequence). CDR3 protein: CASSQRSGYTF. The CDR3 DNA reads TGTGCCAGCAGCCAGAGGAGTGGCTACACCTTC.

V and J are TRBV28 and TRBJ1-2, with TRBD1 as a possible D gene (5 bases). Germline assignment: CDR1 MDHEN and CDR2 SYDVKM. CDR3 size: 15 residues. V dropped 6 bases and J dropped 4 bases, with 18 bases sitting between them. The CDR3 region is CASRPYRQILYGYTF. The CDR3 DNA sequence: TGTGCCAGCAGGCCTTATCGACAGATCCTCTATGGCTACACCTTC.

This clone has a handful of counts. CDR3 DNA: TGTGCCAGCAGCATTGGACTAGCGGGAGATACGCAGTATTTT. The encoded protein is CASSIGLAGDTQYF. V is TRBV5-6 and J is TRBJ2-3; TRBD2 matches 11 bases. J lost 5 bases, V lost 4 bases, and 3 bases had no gene match. The CDR3 runs to 14 residues. The germline gives CDR1 SGHDT, CDR2 YYEEEE.

The chain is built from TRBV2 and TRBJ2-1; no clear D. The CDR3 spans 12 residues. Trimming stripped 7 bases from V and 8 bases from J, with 12 bases between. From germline, CDR1 is SNHLY and CDR2 FYNNEI. The CDR3 DNA sequence: TGTGCCAGCAATGTAATCCTCGATGAGCAGTTCTTC. Protein sequence: CASNVILDEQFF.

This rearrangement joins TRBV5-1 to TRBJ1-1; 7 bases agree with TRBD1. This CDR3 spans 15 amino acids. Germline V gene data show CDR1 as SGHRS and CDR2 as YFSETQ. After removal of 3 bases from V and 1 base from J, the junction contained 6 bases not matched to a gene. The DNA of the CDR3 is TGCGCCAGCAGCTATGAGACAGGGAGGAACACTGAAGCTTTCTTT. It is translated as CASSYETGRNTEAFF.

The table lists this clone with a count of one. The chain uses TRBV9 and TRBJ2-7; tentatively, D is TRBD2 (6 bases). The germline gives CDR1 SGDLS, CDR2 YYNGEE. Between the trimmed V and J ends, which lost 0 bases and 2 bases, there was a span of 9 bases. This CDR3 is 14 amino acids long. This CDR3 reads CASSVGLGAYEQYF. The CDR3 coding sequence is TGTGCCAGCAGCGTAGGACTAGGGGCCTACGAGCAGTACTTC.

This clone turned up a few times. The chain is built from TRBV9 and TRBJ1-4, with TRBD1 identical over 7 bases. There are 15 residues in the CDR3. CDR1 and CDR2 from the germline V gene are SGDLS and YYNGEE. The junction had 7 bases not matched to a gene; V was cut back by 0 bases and J by 8 bases. The CDR3 region has the DNA TGTGCCAGCAGCGTAGGGACAGGACGACTCGAAAAACTGTTTTTT. Translation gives CASSVGTGRLEKLFF.

The rearrangement uses TRBV21-1 and TRBJ2-5; the D call of TRBD1 is as the table states it, not checked on the DNA. TRBV21-1 is a documented pseudogene. The CDR3 sequence is 15 residues long. DNA for the CDR3: TGTGCCAGCAGCAAAGAGAGGAAAACAGGGTCGACCCAGTACTTC. Its protein product is CASSKERKTGSTQYF.

The rearrangement links TRBV6-1 to TRBJ1-4; D unclear. Germline V lookup: CDR1 MNHNS, CDR2 SASEGT. The CDR3 is made up of 17 amino acids. V was pared by 2 bases and J by 3 bases, with 16 bases between. The CDR3 protein is CASSESSGYTANEKLFF. The CDR3 nucleotides read TGTGCCAGCAGTGAATCGTCGGGATACACGGCTAATGAAAAACTGTTTTTT.

This clone rates as medium-sized. The V gene is TRBV6-6, the J gene TRBJ2-7; 8 bases are a match to TRBD2. The CDR3 spans 14 residues. CDR1 is MNHNY, CDR2 SVGAGI, per germline (reference sequence). V was clipped by 10 bases and J by 0 bases; unmatched bases: 8. CDR3 amino acids: CATRLALSSYEQYF. Written as DNA, the CDR3 is TGTGCCACACGACTAGCGCTGAGCTCCTACGAGCAGTACTTC.

The chain recombines TRBV7-9 with TRBJ2-7; 8 bases agree with TRBD2. The V gene end was trimmed by 5 bases and the J gene end by 1 base; junction bases not matched to a gene: 7. This CDR3 region has 15 residues. Germline V gene data show CDR1 as SEHNR and CDR2 as FQNEAQ (reference sequence). CDR3 coding DNA: TGTGCCAGCAGCCTCCGGACTAGCCCGTCCTACGAGCAGTACTTC. Translating it yields CASSLRTSPSYEQYF.

The rearrangement joins TRBV4-2 to TRBJ2-1, with 10 bases aligning to TRBD2. With 0 bases clipped from V and 7 bases from J, the junction kept 6 bases outside the gene matches. Germline assignment: CDR1 LGHNA and CDR2 YNFKEQ. This CDR3 is built from 16 residues. The CDR3 sequence: CASSQDWLAGANEQFF. The CDR3 DNA is TGTGCCAGCAGCCAAGATTGGCTAGCGGGGGCGAATGAGCAGTTCTTC.

The chain recombines TRBV30 with TRBJ2-7; no clear D. CDR1 and CDR2 from the germline V gene are GTSNPN and SVGIG (reference sequence). V was clipped by 0 bases and J by 3 bases, with 6 bases between them. This CDR3 has 12 amino acids. The CDR3 nucleotides read TGTGCCTGGAGTGTAAGCCGCTACGAGCAGTACTTC. Its protein is CAWSVSRYEQYF.

This chain uses TRBV11-2 with TRBJ1-4, with 9 bases fitting TRBD1. The germline V gene has CDR1 SGHAT and CDR2 FQNNGV. The CDR3 covers 14 residues. With V trimmed by 5 bases and J by 8 bases, 6 bases remained unmatched. In nucleotides, the CDR3 is TGTGCCAGCAGCCCACAGGGGGCAGTCGAAAAACTGTTTTTT. Residues: CASSPQGAVEKLFF.

The chain couples TRBV10-1 to TRBJ2-5, with D hard to call. The CDR3 loop spans 14 amino acids. Germline CDR1 and CDR2: WNHNN and SYGVQD (reference sequence). Trimming left V 4 bases short and J 3 bases short, with 12 bases between. The CDR3 is CASSGSRREETQYF. DNA for the CDR3: TGCGCCAGCAGTGGGTCGCGGCGAGAAGAGACCCAGTACTTC.

This chain links TRBV19 with TRBJ1-5, with D unresolved. Germline V gene lookup returns CDR1 LNHDA and CDR2 SQIVND (reference sequence). The CDR3 extends over 16 amino acids. V was pared by 3 bases and J by 5 bases, with 17 bases between. CDR3 DNA sequence: TGTGCCAGTAGTATCAAAGGCGGGAACGGGGATCAGCCCCAGCATTTT. This translates into CASSIKGGNGDQPQHF.

The rearrangement uses TRBV7-2 and TRBJ2-2; TRBD2 might be the D (6 bases). Germline loops: CDR1 SGHTA, CDR2 FQGNSA. V lost 5 bases and J 1 base, leaving 11 bases between the germline ends. The CDR3 length is 15 residues. CDR3 nucleotide sequence: TGTGCCAGCAGCGCACTTAGCGGGAACACCGGGGAGCTGTTTTTT. This gives the protein CASSALSGNTGELFF.